This TCR beta chain was identified in a study of cytomegalovirus exposure and HLA in healthy donors. General study points: Accurate prediction of HLA-A and HLA-B alleles (for most subjects) was reportedly achieved from TCR beta sequences.

13 Jbeta primers and 60 Vbeta primers were used for the PCR. Measured with immunoSEQ multiplex PCR; TCRdb has only the in-frame clones, and not every one. This table holds about 160,000 clones, 65% to 85% found once. On this clone itself: Antigen: not known.

Source material: PBMCs. The sequence was obtained from a woman in her twenties or thirties in good health and CMV-seropositive.

CDR3: CASSGGLDQPQHF. DNA for the CDR3: TGCGCCAGCAGCGGCGGCCTTGATCAGCCCCAGCATTTT. The chain employs TRBV5-1 and TRBJ1-5; D not certain. The CDR3 length is 13 residues. V was shortened by 4 bases and J by 5 bases, with 10 bases between the two germline ends. Germline V lookup: CDR1 SGHRS, CDR2 YFSETQ.